Listed below are T cell receptor beta chains from one sample, sequenced in a study of post-analysis software for immune sequencing data. TCRdb independently ran MiXCR on the PCR reads; one entry per CDR3 protein. This sample has approximately 690,000 distinct CDR3 sequences, with roughly three fifths found just once. Sequencing used blood. These receptors were taken from a girl aged 2-15 years with multiple sclerosis. Both conserved end residues are part of each CDR3. Each record gives: J gene, D gene, clone size, V gene, CDR3 DNA, CDR3 protein. A D gene is named only where the DNA matches it firmly. Clone size is shown for a subset of rows, as once, few, many or a class of expanded clone.

J: TRBJ2-2; D: TRBD2; size: NA; V: TRBV12-3/TRBV12-4; DNA: TGTGCCAGCAGTCCCTTCGGGACTAGCGGCTACGGGGAGCTGTTTTTT; CDR3: CASSPFGTSGYGELFF
J: TRBJ1-1; D: NA; size: few; V: TRBV10-2; DNA: TGCGCCAGCAGTGAGTCGGGGGGGACACAAGCTTTCTTT; CDR3: CASSESGGTQAFF
J: TRBJ2-1; D: TRBD2; size: NA; V: TRBV10-1; DNA: TGCGCCAGCAGTGGCCCCGGGACTAGCGGGAGCTATGAGCAGTTCTTC; CDR3: CASSGPGTSGSYEQFF
J: TRBJ2-4; D: NA; size: NA; V: TRBV29-1; DNA: TGCAGCGTTGAAGAAAACATTCAGTACTTC; CDR3: CSVEENIQYF
J: TRBJ2-3; D: NA; size: few; V: TRBV5-1; DNA: TGCGCCAGCAGTCTTAGGACCATCACAGATACGCAGTATTTT; CDR3: CASSLRTITDTQYF
J: TRBJ2-3; D: NA; size: NA; V: TRBV20-1; DNA: TGCAGTGCGGGGGGCCCGGGGGTCACAGATACGCAGTATTTT; CDR3: CSAGGPGVTDTQYF
J: TRBJ2-3; D: TRBD2; size: NA; V: TRBV5-1; DNA: TGCGCCAGCGGCTACGGGGGGGATACGCAGTATTTT; CDR3: CASGYGGDTQYF
J: TRBJ2-7; D: NA; size: NA; V: TRBV20-1; DNA: TGCAGTGCTACGACCACAAGCTACGAGCAGTACTTC; CDR3: CSATTTSYEQYF
J: TRBJ2-3; D: NA; size: NA; V: TRBV2; DNA: TGTGCCAGCAGTCCCGGCCTACTAGCCGAAGGAGGGTATTTT; CDR3: CASSPGLLAEGGYF
J: TRBJ2-7; D: TRBD1; size: NA; V: TRBV10-3; DNA: TGTGCCATCAGTGAGCCGGGACAGAAACCCTACGAGCAGTACTTC; CDR3: CAISEPGQKPYEQYF
J: TRBJ2-5; D: NA; size: once; V: TRBV5-6; DNA: TGTGCCAGCAGCTTGGGCCCTACTGCTGAAGAGACCCAGTACTTC; CDR3: CASSLGPTAEETQYF
J: TRBJ2-1; D: NA; size: NA; V: TRBV6-5; DNA: TGTGCCAGCAGTTCCGCAGACAATGAGCAGTTCTTC; CDR3: CASSSADNEQFF
J: TRBJ2-5; D: TRBD1; size: NA; V: TRBV7-6; DNA: TGTGCCAGCAGCTTAGTTATCCCTACAGGGGGCGGTGAGACCCAGTACTTC; CDR3: CASSLVIPTGGGETQYF
J: TRBJ2-1; D: NA; size: NA; V: TRBV7-9; DNA: TGTGCCAGCAGCTTAGCCGTACAGGGATTCTACAATGAGCAGTTCTTC; CDR3: CASSLAVQGFYNEQFF
J: TRBJ1-5; D: TRBD1; size: NA; V: TRBV19; DNA: TGTGCCAGTAGGAGGGGGGGACAGGGATTTTATCAGCCCCAGCATTTT; CDR3: CASRRGGQGFYQPQHF
J: TRBJ2-3; D: TRBD2; size: NA; V: TRBV12-3/TRBV12-4; DNA: TGTGCCAGCAGCCCCCAGGGGCGGGGGGTCACAGATACGGAGTATTTT; CDR3: CASSPQGRGVTDTEYF
J: TRBJ2-5; D: NA; size: few; V: TRBV20-1; DNA: TGCAGTGCTAGAGTACACGGCCAAGAGACCCAGTACTTC; CDR3: CSARVHGQETQYF
J: TRBJ2-3; D: TRBD2; size: few; V: TRBV7-2; DNA: TGTGCCAGCAGCTTAGGGAGGCTAGCGGGAGGGATGGATACGCAGTATTTT; CDR3: CASSLGRLAGGMDTQYF
J: TRBJ2-7; D: TRBD2; size: few; V: TRBV6-5; DNA: TGTGCCAGCAGTCCACTGGCGGGAGTCGGCGAGCAGTACTTC; CDR3: CASSPLAGVGEQYF
J: TRBJ1-3; D: NA; size: NA; V: TRBV7-2; DNA: TGTGCCAGCAGCAAGGGGGGGGTTGCTGGAAACACCATATATTTT; CDR3: CASSKGGVAGNTIYF
J: TRBJ1-2; D: NA; size: few; V: TRBV30; DNA: TGTGCCTGGAGTGTGGGACCCTCAGGGGTAACGGGCGGCTACACCTTC; CDR3: CAWSVGPSGVTGGYTF
J: TRBJ2-3; D: NA; size: NA; V: TRBV4-3; DNA: TGCGCCAGCAGCCAAGATTGGGACACAGATACGCAGTATTTT; CDR3: CASSQDWDTDTQYF
J: TRBJ2-7; D: TRBD1; size: NA; V: TRBV12-3/TRBV12-4; DNA: TGTGCCAGCAGTTTCGGACAGGGGGCCGAGCAGTACTTC; CDR3: CASSFGQGAEQYF
J: TRBJ2-1; D: NA; size: few; V: TRBV7-9; DNA: TGTGCCAGCAGCACCTCCAGACAGGTTGGGAATGAGCAGTTCTTC; CDR3: CASSTSRQVGNEQFF
J: TRBJ2-7; D: TRBD2; size: NA; V: TRBV14; DNA: TGTGCCAGCAGCCAAGATAGGTGGGAGGGCCGCTACGAGCAGTACTTC; CDR3: CASSQDRWEGRYEQYF
J: TRBJ2-3; D: NA; size: NA; V: TRBV12-5; DNA: TGTGCTAGTGGTTTGCCCCTTTCGTATAGCGGTAGCACAGATACGCAGTATTTT; CDR3: CASGLPLSYSGSTDTQYF
J: TRBJ2-1; D: NA; size: few; V: TRBV6-5; DNA: TGTGCCAGCAGTCCAAGACTCGGTGAGCAGTTCTTC; CDR3: CASSPRLGEQFF
J: TRBJ2-5; D: TRBD2; size: once; V: TRBV4-3; DNA: TGCGCCAGCAGCCTCAGAGCGGGGGGACAAGAGACCCAGTACTTC; CDR3: CASSLRAGGQETQYF
J: TRBJ2-3; D: NA; size: NA; V: TRBV29-1; DNA: TGCAGCGTCGAAACTAGCCCTTCAGATACGCAGTATTTT; CDR3: CSVETSPSDTQYF
J: TRBJ2-5; D: TRBD2; size: NA; V: TRBV29-1; DNA: TGCAGCGTTGCGACTAGCGGGAGACCTTCCTACAATGAGCAGTACTTC; CDR3: CSVATSGRPSYNEQYF
J: TRBJ2-2; D: NA; size: NA; V: TRBV29-1; DNA: TGCAGCGTTGAAACCCGCGGGACCGGGGAGCTGTTTTTT; CDR3: CSVETRGTGELFF
J: TRBJ2-1; D: TRBD2; size: once; V: TRBV7-9; DNA: TGTGCCAGCAGCCCTCGACTAGCTCCCGTTGAGCAGTTCTTC; CDR3: CASSPRLAPVEQFF
J: TRBJ2-2; D: NA; size: NA; V: TRBV6-2/TRBV6-3; DNA: TGTGCCAGCAGTTACCCCCTACCCCTGATGGCCGGGGAGCTGTTTTTT; CDR3: CASSYPLPLMAGELFF
J: TRBJ1-1; D: NA; size: NA; V: TRBV29-1; DNA: TGCAGCGTGAACCACAGGGAGAGGGACACTGAAGCTTTCTTT; CDR3: CSVNHRERDTEAFF
J: TRBJ2-7; D: TRBD1; size: NA; V: TRBV6-2/TRBV6-3; DNA: TGTGCCAGCAGCAGAGGGACAGGGGCCTCCTACGAGCAGTACTTC; CDR3: CASSRGTGASYEQYF
J: TRBJ2-7; D: TRBD1; size: NA; V: TRBV6-6; DNA: TGTGCCAGCATCGAGAGCCAGGGGGCTAATTGGTACGAGCAGTACTTC; CDR3: CASIESQGANWYEQYF
J: TRBJ2-2; D: NA; size: few; V: TRBV19; DNA: TGTGCCAGTAGTACCGGGTTCTACACCGGGGAGCTGTTTTTT; CDR3: CASSTGFYTGELFF
J: TRBJ2-7; D: NA; size: NA; V: TRBV6-2/TRBV6-3; DNA: TGTGCCAGCAGTTACTCGATCCTTACGGGTGGCTACGAGCAGTACTTC; CDR3: CASSYSILTGGYEQYF
J: TRBJ1-5; D: NA; size: NA; V: TRBV4-2; DNA: TGTGCCAGCAGCCCGGACAAAACGGACGGTCAGCCCCAGCATTTT; CDR3: CASSPDKTDGQPQHF
J: TRBJ1-2; D: TRBD1; size: NA; V: TRBV5-5; DNA: TGTGCCAGCAGCTTACAGGGGGCTGACGGCTACACCTTC; CDR3: CASSLQGADGYTF
J: TRBJ1-2; D: NA; size: NA; V: TRBV4-1; DNA: TGCGCCAGCAGCCAAGAGGTGGTCAGTGGCTACACCTTC; CDR3: CASSQEVVSGYTF
J: TRBJ1-1; D: TRBD1; size: NA; V: TRBV6-2/TRBV6-3; DNA: TGTGCCAGCAGGGAACCGAGGGGGCCGGGGAACACTGAAGCTTTCTTT; CDR3: CASREPRGPGNTEAFF
J: TRBJ2-3; D: NA; size: NA; V: TRBV12-3/TRBV12-4; DNA: TGTGCCAGCATCGTGTCCGATACGCAGTATTTT; CDR3: CASIVSDTQYF
J: TRBJ1-1; D: NA; size: NA; V: TRBV12-3/TRBV12-4; DNA: TGTGCCAGCAGTTTATGGGGTACTGAAGCTTTCTTT; CDR3: CASSLWGTEAFF
J: TRBJ2-5; D: NA; size: few; V: TRBV20-1; DNA: TGCAGTGCTAGAGTGCGGGCCTCTAGCCAAGAGACCCAGTACTTC; CDR3: CSARVRASSQETQYF
J: TRBJ1-4; D: TRBD1; size: few; V: TRBV12-3/TRBV12-4; DNA: TGTGCCAGCAGTTTGGCCGGGACAGGGTCCGAAAAACTGTTTTTT; CDR3: CASSLAGTGSEKLFF
J: TRBJ2-5; D: NA; size: once; V: TRBV10-3; DNA: TGTGCCATCAGTGAGTATAGACAAGAGACCCAGTACTTC; CDR3: CAISEYRQETQYF
J: TRBJ2-7; D: TRBD1; size: few; V: TRBV29-1; DNA: TGCAGCGTTGCTGGGACAGGGGCGGCCGAGCAGTACTTC; CDR3: CSVAGTGAAEQYF
J: TRBJ2-7; D: TRBD1; size: NA; V: TRBV9; DNA: TGTGCCAGCAGCTCGACAGGGGAACCATCCTACGAGCAGTACTTC; CDR3: CASSSTGEPSYEQYF